The 29 T cell receptor beta chains in this list originate from one sample, sequenced in a study of blood T cell repertoires in COVID-19 (dated by TCRdb to the early 2020s). Libraries were constructed by the immunoSEQ multiplex PCR assay. What TCRdb holds here is the immuneACCESS table cut down to in-frame rearrangements. Part of the clones is not present; checked against another copy, under half of the missing clones reflect an unresolved V gene, and the others are unexplained. For this sample the table gives approximately 270,000 clones, of which 70% to 90% were detected only once. Around 1% of the sample comes from the top ten. The sequenced sample consisted of peripheral blood. Receptors originate from a human donor with COVID-19, enrolled during active disease. The donor label of this sample is uncertain.

In its sample, this clone was seen a few times. Other DNA sequences in the sample encode the same CDR3. The chain uses TRBV4-1 and TRBJ2-2; 7 bases agree with TRBD1. The V gene's germline CDR1 is MGHRA and CDR2 YSYEKL. Losses at the gene ends were 3 bases for V and 1 base for J; bases not matched to a gene: 2. This CDR3 has 15 residues. The CDR3 loop is CASSQRTGNTGELFF. The CDR3 bases are TGCGCCAGCAGCCAGAGGACAGGGAACACCGGGGAGCTGTTTTTT.

This chain uses TRBV5-1 with TRBJ1-1, with TRBD1 matching over 7 bases. The CDR3 sequence is 16 residues long. Germline lookup yields CDR1 SGHRS and CDR2 YFSETQ. J lost 4 bases, V lost 1 base, and 10 bases had no gene match. CDR3: CASSLLARGQGTEAFF. CDR3 bases: TGCGCCAGCAGCTTGTTGGCTAGGGGGCAAGGCACTGAAGCTTTCTTT.

The V and J genes are TRBV7-9 and TRBJ2-2; D is undetermined. Trimming took 5 bases from V and 0 from J, leaving 7 bases between them. Per the germline V gene, CDR1 is SEHNR and CDR2 is FQNEAQ (reference sequence). The CDR3 spans 14 residues. Written as DNA, the CDR3 is TGTGCCAGCAGCCTTACAGCGAACACCGGGGAGCTGTTTTTT. As protein: CASSLTANTGELFF.

The V gene is TRBV2, the J gene TRBJ1-1, with TRBD1 matching over 7 bases. V gave up 9 bases and J gave up 4 bases; unmatched junction bases: 14. Germline V CDR1 and CDR2: SNHLY, FYNNEI. The CDR3 length is 15 residues. This CDR3 is CASSRSGTAGTEAFF. CDR3 DNA: TGTGCCAGTTCGCGGAGTGGGACAGCCGGCACTGAAGCTTTCTTT. The full variable domain, completed using reference TRBV2 and TRBJ1-1, is EPEVTQTPSHQVTQMGQEVILRCVPISNHLYFYWYRQILGQKVEFLVSFYNNEISEKSEIFDDQFSVERPDGSNFTLKIRSTKLEDSAMYFCASSRSGTAGTEAFFGQGTRLTVV.

Only one count was recorded for this clone. V is TRBV6-5 and J is TRBJ1-1; possibly TRBD1 for D (6 bases). V lost 4 bases to trimming and J lost 10 bases, with 13 bases between them. The length of the CDR3 is 12 residues. The germline V gene has CDR1 MNHEY and CDR2 SVGAGI. CDR3: CASSSNRVRAFF. Written as DNA, the CDR3 is TGTGCCAGCAGTTCTAACAGGGTGAGAGCTTTCTTT.

V and J are TRBV27 and TRBJ2-2; D is possibly TRBD1 (5 bases). Per the germline V gene, CDR1 is MNHEY and CDR2 is SMNVEV (reference sequence). V was cut by 5 bases and J by 0 bases, with 10 bases left in between. The CDR3 runs 15 residues. The CDR3 is CASSLLGPNTGELFF. The CDR3 bases are TGTGCCAGCAGTCTACTGGGGCCGAACACCGGGGAGCTGTTTTTT.

This clone was observed once. The chain links TRBV30 to TRBJ2-7; 7 nucleotides match TRBD1. From germline, CDR1 is GTSNPN and CDR2 SVGIG (reference sequence). V shed 4 bases and J 2 bases; nucleotides not matched to a gene: 11. The CDR3 contains 15 residues. Written as DNA, the CDR3 is TGTGCCTGGATTCTGCGAACCCAGGGGGCCTACGAGCAGTACTTC. This gives the protein CAWILRTQGAYEQYF.

This clone was seen a handful of times. V and J are TRBV28 and TRBJ2-7, with 10 bases matching TRBD1. Germline values: CDR1 MDHEN, CDR2 SYDVKM. V lost 6 bases to trimming and J lost 5 bases; unmatched junction nucleotides: 10. This CDR3 has 15 amino acids. In nucleotides, the CDR3 is TGTGCCAGCAGGGAGCGGGACAGGGGTTCCAACGAGCAGTACTTC. As protein: CASRERDRGSNEQYF.

The rearrangement links TRBV10-1 to TRBJ2-1, with 7 bases identical to TRBD1. CDR1 and CDR2 from the germline V gene are WNHNN and SYGVQD (reference sequence). The ends lost 8 bases at V and 3 bases at J; junction bases unmatched: 13. This CDR3 region has 16 residues. CDR3 sequence (DNA): TGCGCCAGCCATTTACCCCCGGGACAGAACTACAATGAGCAGTTCTTC. Protein sequence: CASHLPPGQNYNEQFF.

The chain uses TRBV4-1 and TRBJ1-5; TRBD1 matches 7 bases. The CDR3 loop spans 15 amino acids. Looked up from germline, CDR1 is MGHRA and CDR2 is YSYEKL. J lost 7 bases, V lost 4 bases, and 10 bases had no gene match. The CDR3 loop reads CASSPQGGQWQPQHF. Here the CDR3 DNA reads TGCGCCAGCAGCCCGCAGGGGGGACAATGGCAGCCCCAGCATTTT.

The V call is TRBV9, the J call TRBJ1-1; weak D call: TRBD1 (6 bases). The CDR3 has 17 amino acids. The V end lost 0 bases, the J end lost 1 base, and 16 bases lay between the germline ends. Germline CDR1 is SGDLS and CDR2 is YYNGEE. The CDR3 DNA reads as TGTGCCAGCAGCGTAGATGGGGCCCCGGGACAGAACACTGAAGCTTTCTTT. It yields the protein CASSVDGAPGQNTEAFF.

The chain joins TRBV2 to TRBJ1-1; possible D gene TRBD1, 6 bases. Germline CDR1 SNHLY, CDR2 FYNNEI. V lost 1 base, J lost 1 base, and 13 bases lay in between. This CDR3 spans 16 amino acids. The CDR3 DNA reads TGTGCCAGCAGTGAAGGATCAGGGACACCGAACACTGAAGCTTTCTTT. The encoded protein is CASSEGSGTPNTEAFF. The full variable domain, its missing parts supplied by reference TRBV2 and TRBJ1-1, is EPEVTQTPSHQVTQMGQEVILRCVPISNHLYFYWYRQILGQKVEFLVSFYNNEISEKSEIFDDQFSVERPDGSNFTLKIRSTKLEDSAMYFCASSEGSGTPNTEAFFGQGTRLTVV.

The genes are TRBV5-6 and TRBJ1-6; a weak D match, TRBD1 (5 bases). The V and J ends lost 4 bases and 8 bases respectively, with 19 bases between them. The germline CDR1 and CDR2 sequences are SGHDT and YYEEEE. The CDR3 covers 16 residues. The CDR3 nucleotides read TGTGCCAGCAGCGGACAAATTGACCGCTTTTATTCACCCCTCCACTTT. Its translation: CASSGQIDRFYSPLHF.

DNA of the CDR3: TGTGCCAGCACCATTGGCAGAACTAATGAAAAACTGTTTTTT. As protein: CASTIGRTNEKLFF. The chain uses TRBV7-2 and TRBJ1-4, with D hard to call. V lost 7 bases and J 1 base, leaving 10 bases between the germline ends. This CDR3 comprises 14 residues. CDR1 SGHTA and CDR2 FQGNSA come from the germline V gene. Supplemented by reference TRBV7-2 and TRBJ1-4, the full variable domain reads GAGVSQSPSNKVTEKGKDVELRCDPISGHTALYWYRQSLGQGLEFLIYFQGNSAPDKSGLPSDRFSAERTGGSVSTLTIQRTQQEDSAVYLCASTIGRTNEKLFFGSGTQLSVL.

This clone has only a few counts. The genes are TRBV14 and TRBJ2-2, with D possibly being TRBD2 (6 bases). Trimming left V 4 bases short and J 4 bases short, with 19 bases between. Germline-derived CDR1 and CDR2 are SGHDN and FVKESK. The CDR3 consists of 17 residues. CDR3 loop: CASSPLIGGLSTGELFF. DNA of the CDR3: TGTGCCAGCAGCCCCCTGATCGGAGGGTTGAGCACCGGGGAGCTGTTTTTT.

The chain recombines TRBV7-9 with TRBJ2-3, with a weak D call TRBD2 (5 bases). Trimming left V 3 bases short and J 6 bases short, with 13 bases between. The germline V gene has CDR1 SEHNR and CDR2 FQNEAQ (reference sequence). The length of the CDR3 is 14 residues. For the CDR3, the DNA is TGTGCCAGCAGCTTGGTTGGGAGTCCGGATACGCAGTATTTT. It encodes CASSLVGSPDTQYF.

The rearrangement joins TRBV6-5 to TRBJ2-7, with a tentative D call TRBD2 (6 bases). The V gene lost 6 bases and the J gene lost 2 bases, with 17 bases spanning the gap. The CDR3 extends over 15 amino acids. In germline, CDR1 is MNHEY, CDR2 SVGAGI. The CDR3 reads CASSPPGGQTYEQYF. The CDR3, as DNA: TGTGCCAGCAGCCCCCCTGGAGGGCAGACCTACGAGCAGTACTTC.

J is TRBJ2-3 and V is TRBV10-1; 12 bases match TRBD2. Germline V gene sequence: CDR1 WNHNN, CDR2 SYGVQD (reference sequence). The CDR3 runs to 16 residues. Losses at the gene ends were 5 bases for V and 0 bases for J; bases not matched to a gene: 3. The CDR3 here is CASSIGLAGSTDTQYF. The CDR3 DNA sequence: TGCGCCAGCAGTATCGGACTAGCGGGGAGCACAGATACGCAGTATTTT.

This chain joins TRBV5-4 and TRBJ2-3; 8 bases fit TRBD1. The trim removed 1 base at V and 3 bases at J, leaving 4 bases unmatched. The CDR3 totals 15 residues. Germline CDR1 reads SGHNT; CDR2 reads YYREEE (reference sequence). The CDR3 DNA follows: TGTGCCAGCAGCTTGCCAGGGGGCCGGACAGATACGCAGTATTTT. Protein sequence: CASSLPGGRTDTQYF.

The chain is built from TRBV18 and TRBJ2-7; 9 positions match TRBD1. V was pared by 1 base and J by 2 bases, with 6 bases of the junction left unmatched. The CDR3 is 16 amino acids. CDR1 is KGHSH, CDR2 LQKENI, per germline. Here the CDR3 reads CASSPRAGQGTYEQYF. The CDR3 DNA sequence: TGTGCCAGCTCACCACGTGCGGGACAGGGCACCTACGAGCAGTACTTC.

This chain joins TRBV28 and TRBJ1-5, with 12 bases aligning to TRBD1. Germline CDR1 and CDR2: MDHEN and SYDVKM. J lost 1 base, V lost 8 bases, and 3 bases had no gene match. The CDR3 is 15 amino acids. The CDR3 nucleotides are TGTGCCAGCGGGACAGGGGGCCTGAGCAATCAGCCCCAGCATTTT. Protein product: CASGTGGLSNQPQHF.

This clone was found once. The gene calls are TRBV3-1 (or the pseudogene TRBV3-2) and TRBJ2-1, with 11 nucleotides matching TRBD1. The V segment lost 3 bases and the J segment 3 bases; nucleotides outside the gene matches: 7. This CDR3 is built from 17 residues. Germline V CDR1 and CDR2: LGHDT, YNNKEL (reference sequence). The CDR3 sequence is CASSHYRDRGYYNEQFF. DNA of the CDR3: TGTGCCAGCAGCCATTACCGGGACAGGGGGTACTACAATGAGCAGTTCTTC.

This sequence joins TRBV19 and TRBJ1-2, with 7 bases fitting TRBD1. The J segment lost 5 bases and the V segment lost 6 bases, leaving 12 bases of the junction unmatched. Germline V gene sequence: CDR1 LNHDA, CDR2 SQIVND (reference sequence). The CDR3 consists of 15 residues. The CDR3 protein is CASRTTGDSLYGYTF. The CDR3 nucleotides are TGTGCCAGTAGAACAACAGGGGACTCACTATATGGCTACACCTTC.

The chain has TRBV7-6 and TRBJ1-5, with D perhaps matching TRBD1 (6 bases). This CDR3 is built from 15 residues. The V end lost 3 bases, the J end lost 6 bases, and 15 bases lay between the germline ends. The germline gives CDR1 SGHVS, CDR2 FNYEAQ. DNA of the CDR3: TGTGCCAGCAGCTTGTCAGGGGTTCAGGGTCAGCCCCAGCATTTT. The encoded protein is CASSLSGVQGQPQHF.

V is TRBV19 and J is TRBJ2-3; 9 bases match TRBD1. This CDR3 has 14 amino acids. Germline trimming cut 6 bases from V and 1 base from J; bases unmatched to any gene: 2. The germline V gene has CDR1 LNHDA and CDR2 SQIVND (reference sequence). The CDR3 nucleotides are TGTGCCAGTAGCCGGGACAGGGGCACAGATACGCAGTATTTT. Translation: CASSRDRGTDTQYF. Using reference TRBV19 and TRBJ2-3 for the parts outside the CDR3, the full variable domain is DGGITQSPKYLFRKEGQNVTLSCEQNLNHDAMYWYRQDPGQGLRLIYYSQIVNDFQKGDIAEGYSVSREKKESFPLTVTSAQKNPTAFYLCASSRDRGTDTQYFGPGTRLTVL.

The chain combines TRBV11-3 with TRBJ1-1; 8 bases agree with TRBD1. Looked up from germline, CDR1 is SGHNT and CDR2 is YENEEA. Trimming cost V 2 bases and J 5 bases; bases outside gene matches: 7. This CDR3 spans 15 amino acids. The CDR3 region is CASSLYAGGRTEAFF. The DNA for the CDR3 is TGTGCCAGCAGCTTATACGCAGGGGGCCGGACTGAAGCTTTCTTT.

The V gene is TRBV6-5, the J gene TRBJ1-2, with 10 bases identical to TRBD1. The germline V gene encodes CDR1 MNHEY and CDR2 SVGAGI. Germline trimming cut 10 bases from V and 4 bases from J; bases unmatched to any gene: 12. The CDR3 loop spans 15 amino acids. The DNA of the CDR3 is TGTGCCACCACCGACAGGGGGCGCGGTATCTATGGCTACACCTTC. As protein: CATTDRGRGIYGYTF.

The chain carries TRBV24-1 and TRBJ1-2; maybe TRBD1 (6 bases). The CDR3 is 13 amino acids. Trimming stripped 9 bases from V and 6 bases from J, with 16 bases between. CDR1 and CDR2 (germline): KGHDR, SFDVKD. The CDR3 region has the DNA TGTGCCACCCGAAGGGACACCACCGATGGCTACACCTTC. It encodes CATRRDTTDGYTF.

The chain has TRBV30 and TRBJ2-6; the D gene is possibly TRBD1 (5 bases). Germline V CDR1 and CDR2: GTSNPN, SVGIG (reference sequence). V was cut by 3 bases and J by 0 bases, with 21 bases left in between. The CDR3 runs to 19 residues. The CDR3 DNA sequence: TGTGCCTGGAGCGCTGAGCTGACAGCTACCTTCTCTGGGGCCAACGTCCTGACTTTC. Its translation is CAWSAELTATFSGANVLTF. The full variable domain, its missing parts supplied by reference TRBV30 and TRBJ2-6, is SQTIHQWPATLVQPVGSPLSLECTVEGTSNPNLYWYRQAAGRGLQLLFYSVGIGQISSEVPQNLSASRPQDRQFILSSKKLLLSDSGFYLCAWSAELTATFSGANVLTFGAGSRLTVL.